This T cell receptor (beta chain) was identified in a study of CD8 T cells in ankylosing spondylitis. Study outcomes and limitations: Typical of ankylosing spondylitis blood, it appeared, was a TCR beta motif of eight highly homologous variants. A number of the motif variants had already been described in reactive arthritis synovial fluid and blood.

TCRdb called the 5' RACE reads again in MiXCR, with one record for every CDR3 protein. This sample carries about 150,000 distinct CDR3 sequences, under 55% of them seen once, and the ten largest clones take 13% to 15%. CDR1 and CDR2 (germline): LNHDA, SQIVND (reference sequence). Trimming cost V 8 bases and J 7 bases, with 21 bases left between them. CDR3 length: 16 amino acids. A note on this clonotype: Its antigen is not identified.

The sample comprised synovial fluid, either unsorted or a sorted T cell fraction (not recorded which). This receptor was obtained from a male donor with ankylosing spondylitis. This sequence joins TRBV19 and TRBJ1-6; D not certain. DNA of the CDR3: TGTGCCAGTCTAATGAGGGCCTCGGAATGGAATTCACCCCTCCACTTT. This translates into CASLMRASEWNSPLHF.